This T cell receptor beta chain appears in the sequencing data of a study of cytomegalovirus exposure and HLA in healthy donors (dated by TCRdb to 2015 to 2018). Regarding the study in general: According to an earlier analysis of 550 to 750 of the donors, some 170 million T cells yielded approximately 120 million unique TCR beta sequences and 276 Gb of sequence data. The study profiled the T cell repertoires of 550 to 700 subjects by immunosequencing and related them to cytomegalovirus serostatus. HLA typing included class I and class II loci at four-digit resolution. An early release covering 550 to 650 HLA-typed donors comprised approximately 290 gigabases of sequencing data and approximately 85 million unique TCR sequences. The number of donors typed differed by locus, with 629-630 for A, B, C, DRB1 and DQB1, 522 for DQA1, 600 to 610 for DPA1, and 472 for DPB1. A separate validation cohort of roughly 130 different subjects was used in addition to the 666-subject first cohort. A handful of DR-DQ haplotypes were handled as single units for association and clustering because linkage in the cohort was strong. Among about 360 genotyped donors of the cohort, an average of approximately 240,000 unique TCR beta nucleotide sequences were sequenced per donor, approximately 20% of them non-productive. Donor age, sex, ethnicity and CMV serostatus were compiled together with the repertoire data. Genome-wide SNP genotypes for about three fifths of the 666 donors were used in a later genetic analysis, which treated that subset as a discovery cohort. An earlier analysis of several hundred of the donors applied high-throughput TCR beta sequencing to assess whether each TCR beta V gene segment acted as functional or pseudogenic. To study patterns of TCR occurrence, a later analysis re-analyzed previously published TCR beta repertoires from more than 550 donors and added high-resolution HLA genotyping. The later analysis used no new phenotypic data to find candidate immune exposures, relying instead on TCR beta sequences and their occurrence across donors. All discovery cohort repertoires had been generated using a single sequencing platform. The genetic ancestry cluster associated with self-reported Caucasian donors included approximately 85% of the roughly 400 genotyped donors. To predict cytomegalovirus infection status, the study brought together high-throughput TCR immunosequencing, statistical association of individual TCRs with disease status, and machine learning. The aim of the study was to test whether cataloging public T cell receptors could identify signatures of past pathogen exposure. Study-wide findings and limitations: A later analysis found that TCR association rates varied across HLA loci, with DRB1 alleles showing the most associated TCRs and HLA-C alleles the fewest. The authors suggested that the approach could potentially be generalized to other disease states and immunological phenotypes. Compared with the approximately 670-donor mean, donors in an Asian-associated ancestry cluster had fewer N-insertions in productive TCRs, according to a later genetic analysis. The earlier analysis of around 600 of the donors excluded about 16 rarely observed V segments, including chromosome 9 orphons, because counts were too low. Most TCR sequences were observed very rarely across donors, whereas some public TCRs were present in many individuals. In this cohort, only TCR beta chains were sequenced, and detectable features were limited by the absence of alpha or paired-chain data. When HLA alleles, especially DR and DQ, strongly co-occurred, TCR associations were difficult to assign to individual alleles. CMV serostatus was the only immune exposure information available for the cohort. In an earlier analysis of 587 of the donors, most TCR beta V segments appeared in productive rearrangements about 90% or about 30% of the time, broadly matching IMGT annotations. In vitro tests confirmed that a few of the cytomegalovirus-associated TCR beta chains recognize cytomegalovirus antigens. In a later analysis, several top co-occurrence clusters were reported to appear linked to parvovirus B19, influenza, CMV and Epstein-Barr virus. Correlated functional status among segregating V segments might be attributable to linkage disequilibrium, but an unknown experimental factor could not be ruled out. In a later analysis, HLA-associated TCR beta chains showed more clonal expansion and lower generation probabilities than non-associated chains that were equally common. Presence/absence analyses assumed roughly uniform sequencing depth across donors, an assumption that may not hold. A further reported finding was that TCR beta sequences accurately predicted the HLA-A and HLA-B alleles for most subjects in the first cohort. HLA typing was unavailable for some donors at each locus, so association tests used only the typed subset. Most CMV-associated TCR beta chains appeared to be HLA-restricted in a later analysis, and the HLA associations seemed to be driven largely by CMV exposure. Specific HLA alleles were associated with about 17,000 TCR beta sequences at a false discovery rate of 0.05 in a later analysis. In a later genetic analysis, a missense DCLRE1C variant was associated with V-gene and J-gene trimming of TCR beta chains, and the association was replicated in an independent cohort. A cluster of highly shared sequence variants was judged likely to be a technical artifact of the sequencing pipeline. The study gave a list of 150 to 200 TCR beta chains associated with cytomegalovirus. Because the 87-base-pair reads could not distinguish some IMGT-functional V segments, including TRBV6-2 and TRBV6-3, those segments were excluded. In both the original and validation cohorts, the classifier was reported to diagnose cytomegalovirus status with high specificity and sensitivity.

The cohort consisted of hundreds of healthy bone marrow donors. At the time of sampling, all cohort members were nominally healthy, though unrecorded immune exposures were likely present. The donor tested CMV seronegative, placing the donor among the 300 to 450 seronegative members of the cohort. A peripheral blood sample was provided by each donor, and peripheral blood mononuclear cells were used for TCR beta sequencing. The Qiagen DNeasy Blood Extraction Kit was used to extract genomic DNA from the blood cell samples. The library was built by means of the immunoSEQ multiplex PCR assay. For the multiplex PCR, a mixture combining 60 forward primers for TCR Vbeta segments and 13 reverse primers for TCR Jbeta segments was used. Amplification of the CDR3 region of rearranged TCR beta genes was performed with a multiplex PCR assay on genomic DNA. The amplified TCR beta libraries were sequenced on the Illumina HiSeq System as 87-base-pair reads. As for the original processing: Across the roughly 700 repertoires, a later analysis counted roughly 77 million unique TCR beta chains, roughly 11 million of which were shared by at least two donors. Raw reads were error-corrected and collapsed into unique sequences by a nearest-neighbor algorithm in which closely related sequences were merged to remove PCR and sequencing errors. To assign V, D and J gene segments, CDR3 sequences were aligned to IMGT reference sequences. For a sequence to be retained, a match of at least six nucleotides was required to both a V gene segment and a J gene segment. A rearrangement was called productive if the CDR3 had no stop codons and remained in frame with V and J, and every other rearrangement was called non-productive. Following IMGT convention, CDR3 was defined as the stretch from the second conserved V-encoded cysteine to the conserved J-encoded phenylalanine. The earlier analysis of about 560 of the donors excluded any sequence lacking an unambiguous match to a single V gene segment. In an earlier analysis of 500 to 750 of the donors, V segments were called functional above 56.7% productive rearrangements and were called segregating when the between-donor standard deviation exceeded 5%. A statistical classification framework was developed to diagnose cytomegalovirus status using the catalog of TCR beta chain sequences. V and J gene assignment, in a later analysis, came from comparing TCR nucleotide sequences with IMGT/GENE-DB human TR gene sequences. A later analysis assigned CDR3 sequences and most-parsimonious VDJ recombination scenarios with the TCRdist pipeline. A later analysis defined each TCR beta chain by its CDR3 amino acid sequence plus V-gene family, and excluded reads lacking a unique V-gene family. In a later analysis, nearly 600 highly shared, low-generation-probability nucleotide sequences were removed to address suspected cross-contamination and a sequencing artifact. In a later analysis, a clonal expansion index for each public chain was calculated from normalized within-repertoire ranks of inferred template counts. A later analysis computed generation probabilities with a VDJ recombination model fitted to out-of-frame rearrangements, and checked the results against IGoR. In a later analysis, TCR-TCR, TCR-HLA and TCR-CMV co-occurrence was scored with hypergeometric tests, and a repertoire-size bias correction was applied to TCR pairs. False discovery rates were estimated in a later analysis by permuting HLA or CMV assignments 20 times. In a later analysis, co-occurring TCRs were grouped using DBSCAN, and TCRdist sequence similarity was added for clustering within HLA-allele-positive subsets. Co-occurrence clustering excluded repertoires with fewer than 30,000 or more than 120,000 public chains, plus five with anomalous nucleotide sharing. TCRdb re-hosts the immuneACCESS table, in-frame sequences only. Its copies lack some clones; in the studies checked, an unresolved V gene accounts for under half of them, and the cause for the rest is not known. V and J calls and clone size are those listed in that table; D and trimming were worked out from the DNA. The sample records 200,000 to 250,000 clones, about 80% of which are singletons. The ten largest clones represent 0.55% to 0.7% of the sample.

With regard to this clone: Which antigen it targets is not known. No base-level quality is on record; no much larger clone is a single base apart.

The CDR3 spans 16 residues, from the cysteine through the phenylalanine. Just CDR3 DNA is preserved here, 48 bases in frame from base 1. V drops 0 bases and J drops 1 base, leaving 10 bases in between. CDR1 SGHTA and CDR2 FQGNSA were looked up in the germline V gene. Here the chain combines TRBV7-2 and TRBJ2-1; perhaps TRBD2 is the D gene, with 7 bases matching. The clonotype comes from a woman aged 40 to 55 in good health and CMV-seronegative. The sequencing sample was made of PBMCs. The CDR3 region has the sequence CASSLAGRGSYNEQFF. The nucleotide sequence is TGTGCCAGCAGCTTAGCGGGGAGGGGGTCCTACAATGAGCAGTTCTTC.